Following are 8 T cell receptor beta chains from one sample sequenced in a study of T cell repertoires in cytomegalovirus infection. MiXCR, run by TCRdb on the reads, gives a single entry per CDR3 protein. The table shows about 260,000 distinct CDR3 sequences, with about an eighth occurring only once. Sequenced: PBMCs. These receptors were taken from a human donor in good health (CMV status not recorded). Some clones in this sample may be carry-over from other donors' samples.

The chain has TRBV2 and TRBJ2-7; D assignment may be TRBD1 or TRBD2 (5 bases each). Germline CDR1 reads SNHLY; CDR2 reads FYNNEI. The CDR3 is made up of 12 amino acids. Deletions cut 6 bases from V and 6 bases from J, with 12 bases between. In DNA form, the CDR3 reads TGTGCCAGCAGCTACAGGAGGAGCGAGCAGTACTTC. It translates to CASSYRRSEQYF. Full variable domain (rest looked up from reference TRBV2 and TRBJ2-7): EPEVTQTPSHQVTQMGQEVILRCVPISNHLYFYWYRQILGQKVEFLVSFYNNEISEKSEIFDDQFSVERPDGSNFTLKIRSTKLEDSAMYFCASSYRRSEQYFGPGTRLTVT.

This clonotype came up a few times. V and J are TRBV19 and TRBJ2-2; TRBD2 might be the D (5 bases). Trimming took 7 bases from V and 1 from J, leaving 13 bases between them. The CDR3 is made up of 15 amino acids. The germline CDR1 and CDR2 sequences are LNHDA and SQIVND (reference sequence). For the CDR3, the DNA is TGTGCCAGTAAAGTTGGCGGGCTGAACACCGGGGAGCTGTTTTTT. This codes for CASKVGGLNTGELFF.

This clonotype was detected once. Because it lacks the conserved phenylalanine or tryptophan at the end, this CDR3 is likely a read error. For the CDR3, the DNA is TGTGCCAGCACTGCCGTCGGGGACCGATCGAACACCGGGGTGCTGTTTGTT. Translating it yields CASTAVGDRSNTGVLFV. This chain connects TRBV2 to TRBJ2-2; D may correspond to TRBD1 or TRBD2 (5 bases each). Germline values: CDR1 SNHLY, CDR2 FYNNEI. The CDR3 is 17 amino acids.

This clonotype appeared many times. The CDR3 is CASSFTGDTQYF. CDR3 DNA sequence: TGTGCCAGCAGCTTCACCGGAGATACGCAGTATTTT. V is TRBV7-2 and J is TRBJ2-3; no firm D call. This CDR3 region has 12 residues. Trimming took 3 bases from V and 5 from J, leaving 6 bases between them. Germline lookup yields CDR1 SGHTA and CDR2 FQGNSA.

This clonotype has ten or more counts. This rearrangement joins TRBV4-1 to TRBJ2-3, with 14 bases identical to TRBD2. The CDR3 consists of 18 residues. In germline, CDR1 is MGHRA, CDR2 YSYEKL. V shed 2 bases, J shed 1 base, and the junction held 5 bases outside the gene matches. The CDR3 sequence is CASSQWGTSGGGTDTQYF. DNA of the CDR3: TGCGCCAGCAGCCAATGGGGGACTAGCGGGGGAGGCACAGATACGCAGTATTTT.

V is TRBV19 and J is TRBJ1-5; no clear D. This CDR3 region has 12 residues. Germline loops: CDR1 LNHDA, CDR2 SQIVND (reference sequence). V lost 3 bases to trimming and J lost 6 bases, with 6 bases between them. The CDR3 nucleotides read TGTGCCAGTAGTATTCCTCCTCAGCCCCAGCATTTT. The encoded protein is CASSIPPQPQHF.

V is TRBV24-1 and J is TRBJ2-3; no reliable D call. Trimming took off 2 bases at V and 3 bases at J, with 11 bases between the two ends. Germline V gene lookup returns CDR1 KGHDR and CDR2 SFDVKD. The CDR3 is 15 residues long. This CDR3 reads CATSDSRSYTDTQYF. DNA of the CDR3: TGTGCCACCAGTGATTCGAGGAGTTATACAGATACGCAGTATTTT.

This clonotype was seen more than once but under ten times. The rearrangement links TRBV7-2 to TRBJ2-7; D might be TRBD1 (5 bases). Trimming removed 1 base from V and 4 bases from J, with 14 bases in between. CDR3 size: 15 residues. Germline loops: CDR1 SGHTA, CDR2 FQGNSA. The CDR3 region is CASSLGRGYGYEQYF. The CDR3 nucleotides read TGTGCCAGCAGCTTAGGTAGGGGTTATGGGTACGAGCAGTACTTC.